The clone carrying this TCR beta chain was recorded a few times. The antigen is not known. This specimen belongs to a study of regulatory T cells in long-lasting Graves disease. Study-level background: Newly diagnosed Graves' patients took antithyroid drugs under 3 months.

From germline, CDR1 is SQVTM and CDR2 ANQGSEA. CDR3 size: 16 residues. V trimming: 2 bases; J trimming: 4 bases; junction bases outside the gene matches: 12. Time point here: newly diagnosed GD, antithyroid drugs for less than 3 months. The authors made the TCR library using RNA they extracted from PBMCs. With iRepertoire HTBI primers and Arm-PCR of CDR3 regions, TCR beta libraries were built. TCRdb reprocessed the multiplex PCR reads via MiXCR and lists one record per CDR3 protein. Of fewer than 350,000 distinct CDR3 sequences in the sample, approximately 20% were seen once. Study conclusions and caveats: Persistent-disease Graves' patients showed less TCR diversity than new cases. TRBV28, TRBJ1-2 and TRBJ2-5 were segments that persistent disease favored.

The sample was peripheral blood mononuclear cells (PBMCs), taken at new diagnosis, from a patient treated with antithyroid drugs. This clonotype originated in a female donor with Graves disease. V and J are TRBV29-1 and TRBJ1-2; 8 nucleotides line up with TRBD1. The CDR3 DNA follows: TGCAGCGTTGAACCCTGGGGCACAGGGGGTGGCTATGGCTACACCTTC. This encodes CSVEPWGTGGGYGYTF.